The sequence of this TCR beta chain was determined in a study of CD8 T cells in ankylosing spondylitis. A quantitative 5'-RACE method, one with molecular barcodes, was used to make TCR beta libraries. From the 5' RACE reads, TCRdb called clonotypes with MiXCR, one entry per CDR3 protein. This table holds some 87,000 distinct CDR3 sequences, around 25% found once. Study findings and constraints: Disease-linked clones were CD8+ and relatively rare in peripheral blood. Fewer than 10 highly homologous variants formed a TCR beta motif that appeared characteristic of ankylosing spondylitis blood. According to the report, clones linked to the disease were significantly enriched in matched synovial fluid samples taken from ankylosing spondylitis patients.

This clonotype was counted only a few times. Its specificity is unknown. Trimming stripped 0 bases from V and 7 bases from J, with 14 bases between. The CDR3 is made up of 15 amino acids. CDR1 and CDR2 from the germline V gene are SGHRS and YFSETQ. The TCR comes from a male donor with ankylosing spondylitis or in good health (not recorded which). The sample consisted of blood, either unsorted or a sorted T cell fraction (not recorded which). V and J are TRBV5-1 and TRBJ2-4; D is possibly TRBD2 (6 bases). In DNA form, the CDR3 reads TGCGCCAGCAGCTTGGACGGGAGAGTAGTGAACATTCAGTACTTC. This encodes CASSLDGRVVNIQYF. Combining the CDR3 with reference TRBV5-1 and TRBJ2-4 gives the whole variable domain KAGVTQTPRYLIKTRGQQVTLSCSPISGHRSVSWYQQTPGQGLQFLFEYFSETQRNKGNFPGRFSGRQFSNSRSEMNVSTLELGDSALYLCASSLDGRVVNIQYFGAGTRLSVL.